The next 29 T cell receptor beta chains were all read from a single sample in a study of CD8+ T cells in alopecia areata. Once RNA had been extracted, it was reverse transcribed into cDNA to act as the sequencing template. Sequencing was performed with immunoSEQ multiplex PCR; in TCRdb, only in-frame clones are kept and a portion is missing. The table has about 69,000 clones, roughly three fifths seen once. The specimen comprised CD8+ T cells sorted from blood, sampled at week 0. Receptors were obtained from a human donor with alopecia areata.

The chain links TRBV4-3 to TRBJ2-2; D not certain. V was shortened by 3 bases and J by 6 bases, with 8 bases between the two germline ends. Per the germline V gene, CDR1 is LGHNA and CDR2 is YSLEER. The CDR3 is made up of 13 amino acids. CDR3 sequence (DNA): TGCGCCAGCAGCCATGGACCCGCCGGGGAGCTGTTTTTT. It codes for CASSHGPAGELFF.

The J gene is TRBJ2-5, the V gene TRBV9; no reliable D call. Deletions cut 3 bases from V and 7 bases from J, with 7 bases between. The CDR3 spans 11 residues. Germline CDR1 SGDLS, CDR2 YYNGEE. The CDR3 here is CASSDSVTQYF. The CDR3, as DNA: TGTGCCAGCAGCGATTCAGTGACCCAGTACTTC.

The chain recombines TRBV30 with TRBJ2-7, with 7 positions matching TRBD1. J gave up 3 bases and V 2 bases, and 4 bases lay outside the gene matches. Germline V gene data show CDR1 as GTSNPN and CDR2 as SVGIG (reference sequence). The CDR3 contains 13 residues. This chain's CDR3 is CAWSTGDGYEQYF. The CDR3, as DNA: TGTGCCTGGAGTACAGGGGACGGCTACGAGCAGTACTTC.

The V gene is TRBV6-1, the J gene TRBJ2-7; D could derive from TRBD1 or TRBD2 (5 bases each). The CDR3 loop spans 13 amino acids. The V gene's germline CDR1 is MNHNS and CDR2 SASEGT. V was shortened by 7 bases and J by 5 bases, with 15 bases between the two germline ends. Written as DNA, the CDR3 is TGTGCCAGCACCGCCCTTCGGGGACACGAGCAGTACTTC. It encodes CASTALRGHEQYF.

The rearrangement links TRBV9 to TRBJ1-2; D may be TRBD1 (5 bases). Trimming cost V 0 bases and J 7 bases, with 10 bases left between them. Germline CDR1 SGDLS, CDR2 YYNGEE. This CDR3 is built from 13 residues. The CDR3 protein is CASSVEGRTGYTF. CDR3 nucleotides: TGTGCCAGCAGCGTAGAGGGGCGCACTGGCTACACCTTC.

This sequence joins TRBV25-1 and TRBJ1-6; 9 nucleotides line up with TRBD1. Germline loops: CDR1 MGHDK, CDR2 SYGVNS. The CDR3 has 18 amino acids. With V trimmed by 4 bases and J by 5 bases, 12 bases remained unmatched. Written as DNA, the CDR3 is TGTGCCAGCAGTGGGGGAGGGACAGGGTTTTCGGATAATTCACCCCTCCACTTT. It is translated as CASSGGGTGFSDNSPLHF.

The chain recombines TRBV29-1 with TRBJ1-2; 10 bases map to TRBD1. Germline values: CDR1 SQVTM, CDR2 ANQGSEA. The length of the CDR3 is 15 residues. V was pared by 3 bases and J by 3 bases, with 7 bases of the junction left unmatched. The CDR3 DNA follows: TGCAGCGTTGAGAGCCTAGGACAGGGGGACTATGGCTACACCTTC. It translates to CSVESLGQGDYGYTF.

The V and J genes are TRBV7-9 and TRBJ1-5; a possible D gene is TRBD1 (5 bases). CDR1 and CDR2 from the germline V gene are SEHNR and FQNEAQ (reference sequence). The CDR3 loop spans 12 amino acids. Trimming removed 2 bases from V and 7 bases from J, with 6 bases in between. In DNA, the CDR3 is TGTGCCAGCAGCTTACGGGGGCAGCCCCAGCATTTT. Translated: CASSLRGQPQHF.

This clone showed up just once. The chain links TRBV29-1 to TRBJ2-7; tentative D call: TRBD2 (5 bases). V was trimmed by 1 base and J by 7 bases, leaving 17 bases between them. From germline, CDR1 is SQVTM and CDR2 ANQGSEA. The CDR3 has 14 residues. CDR3 in amino acids: CSVEVTAATGEQYF. The CDR3 nucleotides are TGCAGCGTTGAAGTAACGGCGGCTACGGGGGAGCAGTACTTC.

This clone was seen a single time. The chain links TRBV30 to TRBJ2-7, with a possible D match to TRBD1 (6 bases). The CDR3 extends over 17 amino acids. CDR1 and CDR2 (germline): GTSNPN, SVGIG (reference sequence). V was trimmed by 4 bases and J by 2 bases, leaving 24 bases between them. In DNA, the CDR3 is TGTGCCTGGACCCCGGGTTTTAGACAGGTCCCCCCCTACGAGCAGTACTTC. Its protein is CAWTPGFRQVPPYEQYF. Looking up the rest from reference TRBV30 and TRBJ2-7 gives the full variable domain: SQTIHQWPATLVQPVGSPLSLECTVEGTSNPNLYWYRQAAGRGLQLLFYSVGIGQISSEVPQNLSASRPQDRQFILSSKKLLLSDSGFYLCAWTPGFRQVPPYEQYFGPGTRLTVT.

The V and J genes are TRBV27 and TRBJ2-1, with 11 positions matching TRBD2. The CDR3 runs to 16 residues. Germline V gene data show CDR1 as MNHEY and CDR2 as SMNVEV (reference sequence). The junction had 9 bases not matched to a gene; V was cut back by 5 bases and J by 6 bases. The DNA of the CDR3 is TGTGCCAGCAGTCTACTAGCGGGAGAAGTCGGCAATGAGCAGTTCTTC. This encodes CASSLLAGEVGNEQFF.

This rearrangement joins TRBV27 to TRBJ1-2; weak D call: TRBD1 (6 bases). Between the trimmed V and J ends, which lost 7 bases and 2 bases, there was a span of 14 bases. The length of the CDR3 is 14 residues. CDR1 and CDR2 from the germline V gene are MNHEY and SMNVEV (reference sequence). The CDR3 DNA reads TGTGCCAGCACCCCGGTACAGGGCAACTATGGCTACACCTTC. It translates to CASTPVQGNYGYTF.

The V call is TRBV11-1, the J call TRBJ2-1; D not certain. Trimming pared 6 bases from V and 4 bases from J, leaving 10 bases between. Germline CDR1 reads SGHAT; CDR2 reads FQDESV (reference sequence). The CDR3 has 13 amino acids. CDR3 nucleotide sequence: TGTGCCAGCAGAATTGAAGGGTACAATGAGCAGTTCTTC. This codes for CASRIEGYNEQFF.

CDR3 sequence (DNA): TGCAGCGTTGAAGCCCTTGAGACAGGAATGTTTTACGAGCAGTACTTC. This gives the protein CSVEALETGMFYEQYF. The chain couples TRBV29-1 to TRBJ2-7; D is possibly TRBD1 (6 bases). The CDR3 runs to 16 residues. Germline V gives CDR1 SQVTM, CDR2 ANQGSEA. Between the trimmed V and J ends, which lost 1 base and 4 bases, there was a span of 20 bases.

The rearrangement uses TRBV7-9 and TRBJ2-3; D unresolved. This CDR3 has 15 amino acids. The V gene's germline CDR1 is SEHNR and CDR2 FQNEAQ (reference sequence). V was clipped by 5 bases and J by 5 bases, with 17 bases between them. The CDR3 spells CASSPAPPPGDTQYF. The CDR3 nucleotides are TGTGCCAGCAGCCCCGCGCCCCCCCCGGGAGATACGCAGTATTTT.

The V call is TRBV27, the J call TRBJ1-2, with D hard to call. Trimming stripped 2 bases from V and 8 bases from J, with 12 bases between. CDR3 length: 13 amino acids. From germline, CDR1 is MNHEY and CDR2 SMNVEV (reference sequence). The CDR3 DNA reads as TGTGCCAGCAGTTTAGGAGGGATGGGCGGCTACACCTTC. It yields the protein CASSLGGMGGYTF.

The DNA for the CDR3 is TGTGCCTGGACACTAGCGGGAGGGAACGACGAGCAGTACTTC. Amino acid sequence: CAWTLAGGNDEQYF. V and J are TRBV30 and TRBJ2-7; 13 bases align to TRBD2. J lost 5 bases, V lost 4 bases, and 5 bases had no gene match. From germline, CDR1 is GTSNPN and CDR2 SVGIG (reference sequence). The CDR3 loop spans 14 amino acids.

The chain couples TRBV28 to TRBJ2-4, with TRBD2 matching over 11 bases. The CDR3 extends over 17 amino acids. V dropped 7 bases and J dropped 9; count of bases not matched to a gene: 17. Germline V gives CDR1 MDHEN, CDR2 SYDVKM. In DNA form, the CDR3 reads TGTGCCAGCATGGTCCGGGTAGCGGGAGGGCCCGGAGGCATTCAGTACTTC. Its protein is CASMVRVAGGPGGIQYF.

This clone has a handful of counts. V is TRBV2 and J is TRBJ2-5; TRBD1 might be the D (5 bases). Germline values: CDR1 SNHLY, CDR2 FYNNEI. V was trimmed by 5 bases and J by 0 bases, leaving 10 bases between them. There are 14 residues in the CDR3. The CDR3 DNA reads TGTGCCAGCAGTTTCAGGGCCTACCAAGAGACCCAGTACTTC. Encoded protein: CASSFRAYQETQYF.

The chain carries TRBV28 and TRBJ2-1, with TRBD1 matching 9 bases. The germline CDR1 and CDR2 sequences are MDHEN and SYDVKM. After removal of 5 bases from V and 5 bases from J, the junction contained 7 bases not matched to a gene. The CDR3 contains 15 residues. CDR3 region: CASSLGQGSDNEQFF. In DNA, the CDR3 is TGTGCCAGCAGTCTGGGACAGGGCTCTGACAATGAGCAGTTCTTC.

This rearrangement joins TRBV6-1 to TRBJ1-1, with a possible D match to TRBD1 (5 bases). Trimming left V 2 bases short and J 2 bases short, with 12 bases between. The CDR3 spans 15 residues. The germline V gene has CDR1 MNHNS and CDR2 SASEGT. The CDR3 DNA is TGTGCCAGCAGTGAAAAGACAGCTAGAAACACTGAAGCTTTCTTT. This gives the protein CASSEKTARNTEAFF.

This chain uses TRBV5-1 with TRBJ1-2; D is possibly TRBD1 (5 bases). The CDR3 sequence is 14 residues long. Trimming shortened V by 0 bases and J by 8 bases, and 14 bases separated the two germline ends. Germline V gene lookup returns CDR1 SGHRS and CDR2 YFSETQ. The CDR3 spells CASSLADKTYGYTF. The CDR3 DNA sequence: TGCGCCAGCAGCTTGGCGGACAAGACATACGGCTACACCTTC.

The chain employs TRBV4-1 and TRBJ2-1; no definite D call. Germline CDR1 MGHRA, CDR2 YSYEKL. Between the trimmed V and J ends, which lost 0 bases and 10 bases, there was a span of 13 bases. The CDR3 runs to 14 residues. CDR3 residues: CASSQDYGPDEQFF. In nucleotides, the CDR3 is TGCGCCAGCAGCCAAGATTACGGGCCAGACGAGCAGTTCTTC.

V usage is TRBV9 and J usage is TRBJ2-7; D remains ambiguous. Germline CDR1 reads SGDLS; CDR2 reads YYNGEE. The CDR3 has 15 residues. Trimming left V 0 bases short and J 6 bases short, with 16 bases between. The CDR3 loop reads CASSVDTQHGIEQYF. The CDR3 nucleotides are TGTGCCAGCAGCGTAGATACCCAACACGGCATCGAGCAGTACTTC.

V is TRBV5-6 and J is TRBJ2-7, with 9 bases that match TRBD1. Germline V CDR1 and CDR2: SGHDT, YYEEEE. Trimming removed 7 bases from V and 4 bases from J; junction bases left unmatched: 12. The CDR3 contains 15 residues. For the CDR3, the DNA is TGTGCCAGCCTGATTACAGGGGGCGCCGAGTACGAGCAGTACTTC. This translates into CASLITGGAEYEQYF.

This clone came up a few times. This chain uses TRBV29-1 with TRBJ2-7; possible D gene TRBD1, 5 bases. Germline assignment: CDR1 SQVTM and CDR2 ANQGSEA. The V end was cut by 2 bases, the J end by 3 bases, with 11 bases between. The CDR3 is 13 residues long. Written as DNA, the CDR3 is TGCAGCGTTGAAACGACAGCCCGCTACGAGCAGTACTTC. Amino acids: CSVETTARYEQYF.

This chain links TRBV27 with TRBJ1-1; 9 nucleotides match TRBD1. Germline CDR1 MNHEY, CDR2 SMNVEV (reference sequence). Trimming at V came to 0 bases and at J to 4 bases, leaving 3 bases not matched to a gene. The CDR3 sequence is 15 residues long. The CDR3 coding sequence is TGTGCCAGCAGTTTATCGGTGACAGGGGGCACTGAAGCTTTCTTT. Translating it yields CASSLSVTGGTEAFF.

This chain connects TRBV14 to TRBJ1-2; 7 nucleotides line up with TRBD1. Germline trimming cut 1 base from V and 5 bases from J; bases unmatched to any gene: 7. The CDR3 is made up of 15 amino acids. Germline CDR1 SGHDN, CDR2 FVKESK. CDR3 nucleotides: TGTGCCAGCAGCCAAGGTACAGGGGTGGAGTATGGCTACACCTTC. It encodes CASSQGTGVEYGYTF.

The chain combines TRBV5-1 with TRBJ2-5, with D perhaps TRBD1 (5 bases). Per the germline V gene, CDR1 is SGHRS and CDR2 is YFSETQ. This CDR3 comprises 13 residues. V lost 5 bases and J lost 5, with 13 bases in between. CDR3 in DNA: TGCGCCAGCAGACCGGACACGTTTGAGACCCAGTACTTC. Translating it yields CASRPDTFETQYF. The full variable domain, rest sourced from reference TRBV5-1 and TRBJ2-5, is KAGVTQTPRYLIKTRGQQVTLSCSPISGHRSVSWYQQTPGQGLQFLFEYFSETQRNKGNFPGRFSGRQFSNSRSEMNVSTLELGDSALYLCASRPDTFETQYFGPGTRLLVL.